These 19 T cell receptor beta chains came from one sample sequenced in a study of blood T cell repertoires in COVID-19. Profiled with immunoSEQ multiplex PCR; TCRdb holds only in-frame clones, not every one. The sample consists of over 200,000 clones, 80% to 90% of them appearing once. The source material was peripheral blood. These receptor sequences come from a man between 25 and 39 years old with COVID-19, enrolled during active disease.

There are a few counts of this clone. The gene calls are TRBV4-1 and TRBJ1-2; D not resolved. Between the trimmed V and J ends, which lost 4 bases and 4 bases, there was a span of 19 bases. Germline values: CDR1 MGHRA, CDR2 YSYEKL. CDR3 length: 16 amino acids. The CDR3 region is CASSPRIVGETYGYTF. In DNA form, the CDR3 reads TGCGCCAGCAGCCCAAGAATAGTGGGAGAGACCTATGGCTACACCTTC.

The J gene is TRBJ2-3, the V gene TRBV25-1; D is ambiguous. Germline CDR1 is MGHDK and CDR2 is SYGVNS. Trimming stripped 10 bases from V and 3 bases from J, with 8 bases between. The CDR3 extends over 11 amino acids. The CDR3 region is CATGPTDTQYF. The CDR3 DNA reads TGTGCCACCGGTCCAACAGATACGCAGTATTTT.

The V gene is TRBV19, the J gene TRBJ2-7, with a weak D call TRBD1 (5 bases). Trimming took off 5 bases at V and 2 bases at J, with 19 bases between the two ends. Germline CDR1 LNHDA, CDR2 SQIVND (reference sequence). The CDR3 is 16 amino acids. DNA of the CDR3: TGTGCCAGTAGTCCAACTCTGGACATCTTTCCCTACGAGCAGTACTTC. It specifies CASSPTLDIFPYEQYF.

The chain uses TRBV6-6 and TRBJ1-2; D perhaps matches TRBD1 (6 bases). The CDR3 is 17 amino acids. Per germline, CDR1 MNHNY and CDR2 SVGAGI (reference sequence). Trimming left V 5 bases short and J 5 bases short, with 24 bases between. CDR3 DNA sequence: TGTGCCAGCAGTCACGGACAGCCATTATCTCCCGTTTATGGCTACACCTTC. It translates to CASSHGQPLSPVYGYTF.

The J gene is TRBJ2-5, the V gene TRBV19; no clear D. This CDR3 region has 14 residues. Germline CDR1 reads LNHDA; CDR2 reads SQIVND (reference sequence). Deletions cut 4 bases from V and 5 bases from J, with 14 bases between. CDR3 DNA sequence: TGTGCCAGTAGTACCGTAAACTTTATGGAGACCCAGTACTTC. It codes for CASSTVNFMETQYF. The whole variable domain, remainder taken from reference TRBV19 and TRBJ2-5, is DGGITQSPKYLFRKEGQNVTLSCEQNLNHDAMYWYRQDPGQGLRLIYYSQIVNDFQKGDIAEGYSVSREKKESFPLTVTSAQKNPTAFYLCASSTVNFMETQYFGPGTRLLVL.

The chain has TRBV5-1 and TRBJ2-1; TRBD2 agrees at 8 bases. CDR1 and CDR2 (germline): SGHRS, YFSETQ. CDR3 length: 14 residues. The trim removed 0 bases at V and 14 bases at J, leaving 10 bases unmatched. The CDR3 DNA reads as TGCGCCAGCAGCTTGGGGGTCGATAGCGGGATCGAGTTCTTC. It is translated as CASSLGVDSGIEFF.

The chain joins TRBV11-2 to TRBJ2-1, with a tentative D call TRBD2 (5 bases). This CDR3 region has 13 residues. The germline V gene has CDR1 SGHAT and CDR2 FQNNGV. The germline V and J ends were trimmed by 0 bases and 10 bases, with 10 bases remaining between them. The CDR3 reads CASSLEAGGEQFF. CDR3 bases: TGTGCCAGCAGCTTAGAGGCGGGCGGCGAGCAGTTCTTC.

The V gene is TRBV18, the J gene TRBJ2-7, with 9 bases aligning to TRBD1. This CDR3 is 15 amino acids long. Germline loops: CDR1 KGHSH, CDR2 LQKENI. J was trimmed by 4 bases and V by 2 bases; bases with no gene match: 6. The CDR3 loop is CASSPRGTGSYEQYF. CDR3 DNA: TGTGCCAGCTCACCAAGGGGGACAGGGTCTTACGAGCAGTACTTC.

The gene calls are TRBV7-8 and TRBJ1-2; D gene ambiguous. V lost 1 base and J 2 bases, leaving 11 bases between the germline ends. CDR3 length equals 15 residues. CDR1 and CDR2 (germline): SGHVS, FQNEAQ. The CDR3 DNA is TGTGCCAGCAGCTTAGGGACCCGGGGAAACTATGGCTACACCTTC. Its translation: CASSLGTRGNYGYTF.

This clone appeared a single time. The chain couples TRBV10-2 to TRBJ1-5, with unresolved D. This CDR3 spans 15 amino acids. The germline V gene encodes CDR1 WSHSY and CDR2 SAAADI. Trimming took off 1 base at V and 1 base at J, with 8 bases between the two ends. CDR3 sequence (DNA): TGCGCCAGCAGTGAGTTATGGGCAAGCAATCAGCCCCAGCATTTT. Translated, it gives CASSELWASNQPQHF.

This chain uses TRBV27 with TRBJ2-2; 7 bases match TRBD1. The trim removed 5 bases at V and 2 bases at J, leaving 8 bases unmatched. The CDR3 runs to 16 residues. Germline V lookup: CDR1 MNHEY, CDR2 SMNVEV (reference sequence). Here the CDR3 reads CASSARTGRNTGELFF. As DNA, the CDR3 is TGTGCCAGCAGTGCCCGGACAGGACGAAACACCGGGGAGCTGTTTTTT.

The CDR3 protein is CASSLIAGSPTPLRYNEQFF. The CDR3 DNA is TGTGCCAGCAGCTTAATTGCGGGATCACCTACCCCCCTTAGGTACAATGAGCAGTTCTTC. The rearrangement links TRBV13 to TRBJ2-1; maybe TRBD2 (6 bases). Germline CDR1 is PRHDT and CDR2 is FYEKMQ (reference sequence). Deletions cut 2 bases from V and 4 bases from J, with 27 bases between. This CDR3 is 20 amino acids long.

The chain couples TRBV27 to TRBJ2-2; 7 bases match TRBD2. This CDR3 contains 15 residues. The trim removed 7 bases at V and 4 bases at J, leaving 9 bases unmatched. The germline gives CDR1 MNHEY, CDR2 SMNVEV (reference sequence). The CDR3 here is CASKIAGVGTGELFF. In DNA, the CDR3 is TGTGCCAGCAAGATTGCGGGAGTCGGCACCGGGGAGCTGTTTTTT.

This chain uses TRBV27 with TRBJ1-3, with D perhaps matching TRBD1 (6 bases). Trimming stripped 3 bases from V and 2 bases from J, with 11 bases between. CDR1 is MNHEY, CDR2 SMNVEV, per germline (reference sequence). The CDR3 consists of 15 residues. The DNA for the CDR3 is TGTGCCAGCAGTTTTCAAGGGGGAACTGGAAACACCATATATTTT. This codes for CASSFQGGTGNTIYF.

V usage is TRBV2 and J usage is TRBJ1-5; 8 bases align to TRBD1. This CDR3 is 13 amino acids long. The germline V gene has CDR1 SNHLY and CDR2 FYNNEI. V trimming: 8 bases; J trimming: 3 bases; junction bases outside the gene matches: 3. CDR3 in DNA: TGTGCCAGCTTGACAGGGGCCAATCAGCCCCAGCATTTT. Translation: CASLTGANQPQHF.

The chain links TRBV9 to TRBJ2-5, with TRBD1 matching over 12 bases. After removal of 2 bases from V and 4 bases from J, the junction contained 6 bases not matched to a gene. This CDR3 comprises 16 residues. Germline V CDR1 and CDR2: SGDLS, YYNGEE. This CDR3 is CASSVRDRGLGETQYF. The CDR3 nucleotides read TGTGCCAGCAGCGTCCGGGACAGGGGGCTTGGAGAGACCCAGTACTTC.

This chain uses TRBV5-5 with TRBJ1-1, with 9 bases that match TRBD1. The V gene end was trimmed by 4 bases and the J gene end by 0 bases; junction bases not matched to a gene: 7. Germline CDR1 SGHKS, CDR2 YYEKEE (reference sequence). The CDR3 sequence is 16 residues long. DNA for the CDR3: TGTGCCAGCAGCACTTTGAGGACAGGGGTGAACACTGAAGCTTTCTTT. It encodes CASSTLRTGVNTEAFF. The variable domain in full, with the rest retrieved from reference TRBV5-5 and TRBJ1-1, is DAGVTQSPTHLIKTRGQQVTLRCSPISGHKSVSWYQQVLGQGPQFIFQYYEKEERGRGNFPDRFSARQFPNYSSELNVNALLLGDSALYLCASSTLRTGVNTEAFFGQGTRLTVV.

The chain uses TRBV6-5 and TRBJ1-2; no clear D. The CDR3 sequence is 12 residues long. CDR1 and CDR2 from the germline V gene are MNHEY and SVGAGI. Trimming removed 6 bases at V and 6 bases at J, with 11 bases between. The CDR3 spells CASRLSGNGYTF. The CDR3 region has the DNA TGTGCCAGCAGGCTCTCGGGGAATGGCTACACCTTC.

The rearrangement joins TRBV2 to TRBJ1-2; 7 bases match TRBD1. This CDR3 has 13 residues. The germline V gene has CDR1 SNHLY and CDR2 FYNNEI. V lost 6 bases, J lost 4 bases, and 5 bases stayed unmatched. The CDR3 nucleotides are TGTGCCAGCAGGAGTACAGGGGTCTATGGCTACACCTTC. Its translation is CASRSTGVYGYTF.